Sequencing of this T cell receptor (beta chain) was carried out in a study of cytomegalovirus exposure and HLA in healthy donors. The sample holds a few counts of this clone. V was cut by 3 bases and J by 0 bases, with 2 bases left in between. The CDR3 contains 12 residues. Germline lookup yields CDR1 LGHNA and CDR2 YSLEER. With 60 Vbeta and 13 Jbeta primers, the PCR was carried out. Here immunoSEQ multiplex PCR was the method, and the copy in TCRdb shows in-frame clones only, minus some. The data contain 85,000 to 130,000 clones, 75% of them singletons. The origin of this receptor is a male donor in good health and CMV-seropositive. The specimen sequenced was PBMCs. The chain employs TRBV4-3 and TRBJ1-1; no reliable D call. CDR3 nucleotides: TGCGCCAGCAGCCATATGAACACTGAAGCTTTCTTT. Protein sequence: CASSHMNTEAFF.